Listed below are T cell receptor beta chains from one sample, sequenced in a study of T cells after yellow fever vaccination. TCRdb fed the 5' RACE reads into MiXCR, producing one record per CDR3 protein. The repertoire consists of about 160,000 distinct CDR3 sequences, with roughly 9% occurring once and the leading ten covering roughly 36%. Specimen: CD8+ T cells sorted from PBMCs, collected 45 days after the yellow fever booster vaccination. The source of these receptors is a young man who received the YFV17D yellow fever vaccine. The CDR3 runs from the conserved cysteine through the conserved F or W. A D gene is named only where the DNA matches it firmly. Clone size is not always given. Where it is, it says once, few, many or a class for expanded clones.

clone_size | d_call | j_call | v_call | cdr3_aa | cdr3_nt
NA | NA | TRBJ2-6 | TRBV5-1 | CASSFRHSSGANVLTF | TGCGCCAGCAGCTTTAGGCACAGCTCTGGGGCCAACGTCCTGACTTTC
NA | TRBD2 | TRBJ2-3 | TRBV12-3/TRBV12-4 | CASSQSGLGDTQYF | TGTGCCAGCAGTCAGTCGGGACTAGGTGATACGCAGTATTTT
many | NA | TRBJ2-2 | TRBV7-3 | CASSSTLGTGELFF | TGTGCCAGCAGCTCGACTCTGGGCACCGGGGAGCTGTTTTTT
few | NA | TRBJ2-3 | TRBV27 | CASSPELYRVDTQYF | TGTGCCAGCAGTCCAGAGTTATACAGGGTAGATACGCAGTATTTT
few | TRBD2 | TRBJ2-1 | TRBV7-9 | CASSSRGGGANNEQFF | TGTGCCAGCAGCTCGCGGGGGGGCGGGGCTAACAATGAGCAGTTCTTC
NA | TRBD1 | TRBJ2-1 | TRBV9 | CASSATGTAYNEQFF | TGTGCCAGCAGCGCCACCGGGACAGCATACAATGAGCAGTTCTTC
few | TRBD1 | TRBJ1-1 | TRBV3-1 | CASSRPGQTNTEAFF | TGTGCCAGCAGCCGACCGGGACAGACGAACACTGAAGCTTTCTTT
many | TRBD2 | TRBJ2-3 | TRBV7-9 | CASSFGTSGGTDTQYF | TGTGCCAGCAGCTTTGGGACTAGCGGGGGCACAGATACGCAGTATTTT
NA | NA | TRBJ2-3 | TRBV4-3 | CASSQGGGTDTQYF | TGCGCCAGCAGCCAAGGGGGTGGGACAGATACGCAGTATTTT
NA | NA | TRBJ2-7 | TRBV2 | CAIQTGSYEQYF | TGTGCCATACAAACAGGGTCCTACGAGCAGTACTTC
few | NA | TRBJ2-2 | TRBV4-1 | CASSQEEFGGTGELFF | TGCGCCAGCAGCCAAGAAGAATTTGGGGGTACCGGGGAGCTGTTTTTT
NA | NA | TRBJ1-1 | TRBV6-4 | CASTPRTGNTEAFF | TGTGCCAGCACCCCTCGGACGGGAAACACTGAAGCTTTCTTT
few | NA | TRBJ2-7 | TRBV6-2/TRBV6-3 | CASSLGGMNEQYF | TGTGCCAGCAGTCTTGGAGGGATGAACGAGCAGTACTTC
few | NA | TRBJ2-1 | TRBV15 | CATSRGRQNWDYNEQFF | TGTGCCACCAGCAGAGGAAGACAGAATTGGGACTACAATGAGCAGTTCTTC
few | NA | TRBJ1-6 | TRBV7-2 | CASRRGAPLHF | TGTGCCAGCAGAAGGGGTGCACCCCTCCACTTT
NA | NA | TRBJ2-2 | TRBV11-2 | CASSIRTANTGELFF | TGTGCCAGCAGCATCAGGACGGCGAACACCGGGGAGCTGTTTTTT
many | NA | TRBJ2-7 | TRBV9 | CASSPRQSSYEQYF | TGTGCCAGCAGCCCTCGACAGAGCTCCTACGAGCAGTACTTC
many | TRBD2 | TRBJ2-3 | TRBV10-3 | CAMASGGALDTQYF | TGTGCCATGGCTAGCGGGGGGGCTCTAGATACGCAGTATTTT
NA | TRBD2 | TRBJ2-1 | TRBV6-5 | CASSLLAASYNEQFF | TGTGCCAGCAGTTTACTAGCGGCGTCCTACAATGAGCAGTTCTTC
few | TRBD1 | TRBJ1-3 | TRBV4-1 | CASSQPGQGATGNTIYF | TGCGCCAGCAGCCAACCTGGACAGGGAGCAACTGGAAACACCATATATTTT
many | NA | TRBJ1-2 | TRBV7-9 | CASSFDSTF | TGTGCCAGCAGCTTTGACTCTACCTTC
NA | TRBD2 | TRBJ2-1 | TRBV12-3/TRBV12-4 | CASNQAGGSWNEQFF | TGTGCCAGCAATCAAGCGGGGGGGTCTTGGAATGAGCAGTTCTTC
large | NA | TRBJ1-1 | TRBV7-2 | CASGRLGAFF | TGTGCCAGCGGGCGGTTGGGGGCTTTCTTT
many | TRBD1 | TRBJ1-1 | TRBV3-1 | CASQQGMNTEAFF | TGTGCCAGCCAACAGGGGATGAACACTGAAGCTTTCTTT
NA | NA | TRBJ1-2 | TRBV29-1 | CSVAGQSYGYTF | TGCAGCGTCGCTGGACAGTCCTATGGCTACACCTTC
few | NA | TRBJ1-2 | TRBV7-2 | CASRRVAYYGYTF | TGTGCCAGCCGGCGCGTCGCATACTATGGCTACACCTTC
few | NA | TRBJ2-1 | TRBV9 | CASSVDTGIGEQFF | TGTGCCAGCAGCGTAGACACAGGGATCGGTGAGCAGTTCTTC
NA | TRBD1 | TRBJ2-3 | TRBV12-3/TRBV12-4 | CASSSLGQGDTQYF | TGTGCCAGCAGTTCTCTAGGACAGGGAGATACGCAGTATTTT
few | NA | TRBJ1-2 | TRBV4-2 | CASSQDGTSGGYTF | TGTGCCAGCAGCCAAGATGGGACGTCGGGTGGCTACACCTTC
NA | TRBD2 | TRBJ2-1 | TRBV11-3 | CASSLVGLAGGSSYNEQFF | TGTGCCAGCAGCTTAGTGGGACTAGCGGGGGGCAGCTCCTACAATGAGCAGTTCTTC
NA | NA | TRBJ1-1 | TRBV28 | CASSSKYRDTGTEAFF | TGTGCCAGCAGTTCGAAATACAGGGATACGGGCACTGAAGCTTTCTTT
NA | TRBD2 | TRBJ2-3 | TRBV3-1 | CASSPLAGALRDTQYF | TGTGCCAGCAGCCCCCTAGCGGGGGCCCTCAGGGATACGCAGTATTTT
few | NA | TRBJ2-4 | TRBV23-1 | CASSQSTGEWAKNIQYF | TGCGCCAGCAGTCAATCGACGGGAGAGTGGGCCAAAAACATTCAGTACTTC
NA | NA | TRBJ1-1 | TRBV5-1 | CASSLPAVEAFF | TGCGCCAGCAGCCTACCGGCGGTTGAAGCTTTCTTT
NA | TRBD1 | TRBJ1-2 | TRBV27 | CASSLRQGGLYGYTF | TGTGCCAGCAGTCTGCGCCAGGGGGGGCTCTATGGCTACACCTTC
few | NA | TRBJ1-5 | TRBV12-3/TRBV12-4 | CASSPWGQDQPQHF | TGTGCCAGCAGTCCCTGGGGGCAGGACCAGCCCCAGCATTTT
few | NA | TRBJ2-6 | TRBV7-2 | CASSLSGHYPSGANVLTF | TGTGCCAGCAGTCTCTCGGGACACTACCCCTCTGGGGCCAACGTCCTGACTTTC
few | TRBD1 | TRBJ1-4 | TRBV6-5 | CASSQSGGTNEKLFF | TGTGCCAGCAGCCAGTCAGGGGGAACTAATGAAAAACTGTTTTTT
few | TRBD2 | TRBJ2-7 | TRBV7-2 | CASSIGLAGYYEQYF | TGTGCCAGCAGCATAGGACTAGCGGGGTACTACGAGCAGTACTTC
many | TRBD1 | TRBJ2-3 | TRBV4-1 | CASSMTGEDTDTQYF | TGCGCCAGTAGTATGACAGGGGAGGACACAGATACGCAGTATTTT
NA | NA | TRBJ2-2 | TRBV6-2/TRBV6-3 | CASSRGVSGELFF | TGTGCCAGCAGTAGAGGGGTATCCGGGGAGCTGTTTTTT
few | TRBD1 | TRBJ2-3 | TRBV7-9 | CASSPGQGSTDTQYF | TGTGCCAGCAGCCCGGGACAGGGGAGCACAGATACGCAGTATTTT
NA | NA | TRBJ2-3 | TRBV6-5 | CASSYATRPSTDTQYF | TGTGCCAGCAGTTACGCGACAAGACCTAGCACAGATACGCAGTATTTT
once | NA | TRBJ2-3 | TRBV7-6 | CASSLLGWDTQYF | TGTGCCAGCAGCTTATTGGGGTGGGATACGCAGTATTTT